The clone carrying this T cell receptor beta chain was recorded a few times. Profiling relied on immunoSEQ multiplex PCR, and the TCRdb table lists in-frame clones only, not all of them. This sample carries about 150,000 clones, more than 75% of them seen once, and the ten largest clones take 4.2%. The data are from a study of blood T cell repertoires in COVID-19. Study overall: PBMCs, B-cell-depleted T cells, or T cells provided the cDNA or gDNA that made up the material.

V lost 0 bases to trimming and J lost 4 bases, with 8 bases between them. The CDR3 has 14 amino acids. Germline V lookup: CDR1 MNHEY, CDR2 SMNVEV (reference sequence). The receptor comes from a man aged 55 to 70 with acute or convalescent COVID-19. The chain recombines TRBV27 with TRBJ2-3; D is ambiguous. The specimen sequenced was peripheral blood. Written as DNA, the CDR3 is TGTGCCAGCAGTTTATCGACGACACCAGATACGCAGTATTTT. Protein sequence: CASSLSTTPDTQYF.